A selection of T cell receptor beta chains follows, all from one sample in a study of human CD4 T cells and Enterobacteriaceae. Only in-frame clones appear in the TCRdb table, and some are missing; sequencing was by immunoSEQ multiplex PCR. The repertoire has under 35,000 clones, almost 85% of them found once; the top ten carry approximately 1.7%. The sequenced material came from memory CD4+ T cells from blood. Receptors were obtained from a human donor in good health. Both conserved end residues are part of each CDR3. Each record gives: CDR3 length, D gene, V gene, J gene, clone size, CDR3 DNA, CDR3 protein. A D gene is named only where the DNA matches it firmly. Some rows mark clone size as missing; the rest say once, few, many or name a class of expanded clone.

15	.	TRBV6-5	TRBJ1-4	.	TGTGCCAGCAGTTACTCCAGGGAGCGAGGTGAAAAACTGTTTTTT	CASSYSRERGEKLFF
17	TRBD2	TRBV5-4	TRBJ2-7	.	TGTGCCAGCAGCCTTGGGGGGGTAGCGGGAGTAAACTACGAGCAGTACTTC	CASSLGGVAGVNYEQYF
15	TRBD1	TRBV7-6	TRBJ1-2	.	TGTGCCAGCAGCTCAGACAGGGCCCTCAACTATGGCTACACCTTC	CASSSDRALNYGYTF
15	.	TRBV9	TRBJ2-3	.	TGTGCCAGCAGCGTAGCCCCGGCGGATCGGGATACGCAGTATTTT	CASSVAPADRDTQYF
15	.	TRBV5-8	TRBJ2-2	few	TGTGCCAGCAGCTCCCGGGAGCGACACACCGGGGAGCTGTTTTTT	CASSSRERHTGELFF
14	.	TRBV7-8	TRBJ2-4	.	TGTGCCAGCAGCTTAGCCACAGCATCAAACATTCAGTACTTC	CASSLATASNIQYF
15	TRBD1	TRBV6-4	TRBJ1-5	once	TGTGCCAGTCTCGACAGGGCGACTAACAATCAGCCCCAGCATTTT	CASLDRATNNQPQHF
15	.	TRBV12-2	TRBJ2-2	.	TGTGCAAGTCGCCGCCGGGACAGGGTGACCGGGGAGCTGTTTTTT	CASRRRDRVTGELFF
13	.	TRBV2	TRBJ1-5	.	TGTGCCAGCGTCCGGGACCCCAATCAGCCCCAGCATTTT	CASVRDPNQPQHF
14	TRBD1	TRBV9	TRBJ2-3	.	TGTGCCAGCAGCGGACAGGGTAACACAGATACGCAGTATTTT	CASSGQGNTDTQYF
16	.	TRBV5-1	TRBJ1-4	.	TGCGCCAGCAGCCCCATGGGGGGGGTATTTAATGAAAAACTGTTTTTT	CASSPMGGVFNEKLFF
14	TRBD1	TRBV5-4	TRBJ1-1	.	TGTGCCAGCAGCTTGGCCGACAGGGGCACTGAAGCTTTCTTT	CASSLADRGTEAFF
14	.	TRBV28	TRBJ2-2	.	TGTGCCAGCAGTTTTGACTGGAACACCGGGGAGCTGTTTTTT	CASSFDWNTGELFF
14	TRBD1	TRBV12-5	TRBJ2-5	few	TGTGCTAGTGGTACCGGACAGGTACAAGAGACCCAGTACTTC	CASGTGQVQETQYF
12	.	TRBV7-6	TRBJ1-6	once	TGTGCCAGCGGGACCCGAAATTCACCCCTCCACTTT	CASGTRNSPLHF
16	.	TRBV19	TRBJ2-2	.	TGTGCCAGTAGTATCTCGGGGCAGGGTGGGCCCGGGGAGCTGTTTTTT	CASSISGQGGPGELFF
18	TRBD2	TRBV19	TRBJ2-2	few	TGTGCCAGTAGTATAGGGTTGACTAGCGGGAGGTTCGCCGGGGAGCTGTTTTTT	CASSIGLTSGRFAGELFF
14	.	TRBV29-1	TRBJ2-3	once	TGCAGCGTTGACTTTGGGAGTGGCACAGATACGCAGTATTTT	CSVDFGSGTDTQYF
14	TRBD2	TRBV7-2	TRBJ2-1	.	TGTGCCAGCAGCTTAGGCGGGAGGGCCGGTGAGCAGTTCTTC	CASSLGGRAGEQFF
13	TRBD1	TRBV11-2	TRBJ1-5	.	TGTGCCAGCAGCTTGGACAGGGGACAGCCCCAGCATTTT	CASSLDRGQPQHF
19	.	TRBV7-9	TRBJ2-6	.	TGTGCCAGCAGCTCACATCGGGACCTACCTCTCTCTGGGGCCAACGTCCTGACTTTC	CASSSHRDLPLSGANVLTF
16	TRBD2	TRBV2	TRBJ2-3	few	TGTGCCAGCAGTGAAGGGACTAGCGGGAGCACAGATACGCAGTATTTT	CASSEGTSGSTDTQYF
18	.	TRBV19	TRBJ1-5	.	TGTGCCAGTAGTATAGATGGGTGGGTGTTTGGATCTAATCAGCCCCAGCATTTT	CASSIDGWVFGSNQPQHF
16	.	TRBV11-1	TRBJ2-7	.	TGTGCCAGCAGCTTTGGATGGGGACTCCAGGGCTACGAGCAGTACTTC	CASSFGWGLQGYEQYF
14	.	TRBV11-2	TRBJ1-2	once	TGTGCCAGCAGCTCATTGAGGAGTCAGGATGGCTACACCTTC	CASSSLRSQDGYTF
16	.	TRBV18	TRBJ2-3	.	TGTGCCAGCTCACCCAGGGCCGCAGGCAGCACAGATACGCAGTATTTT	CASSPRAAGSTDTQYF
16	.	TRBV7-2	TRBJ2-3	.	TGTGCCAGCAGCTTAGTTTTGGGCGGGGCCACAGATACGCAGTATTTT	CASSLVLGGATDTQYF
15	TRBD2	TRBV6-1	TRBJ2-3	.	TGTGCCAGCAGTGATAGCGGGAGGAGGACAGATACGCAGTATTTT	CASSDSGRRTDTQYF
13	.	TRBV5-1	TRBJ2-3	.	TGCGCCAGCAGCTTGACGTCGACAGATACGCAGTATTTT	CASSLTSTDTQYF
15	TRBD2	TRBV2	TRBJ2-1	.	TGTGCCAGCAGGGCTACTAGCGGGTTCGAGGTTGAGCAGTTCTTC	CASRATSGFEVEQFF
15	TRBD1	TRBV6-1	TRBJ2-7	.	TGTGCCAGCAGTGACCCGGGACAGGATCACTACGAGCAGTACTTC	CASSDPGQDHYEQYF
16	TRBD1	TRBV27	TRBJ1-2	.	TGTGCCAGCAGTTTTACCGTGACAGGGGGAATCTATGGCTACACCTTC	CASSFTVTGGIYGYTF
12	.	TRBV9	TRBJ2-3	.	TGTGCCAGCAGCGCAGCAGGGGATACGCAGTATTTT	CASSAAGDTQYF
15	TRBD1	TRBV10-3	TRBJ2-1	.	TGTGCCATCAGGATCGGGACAGGGACCGGTAATGAGCAGTTCTTC	CAIRIGTGTGNEQFF
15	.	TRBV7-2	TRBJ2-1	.	TGTGCCAGCAGCTTAGGACCTAGTAGGGGCAATGAGCAGTTCTTC	CASSLGPSRGNEQFF
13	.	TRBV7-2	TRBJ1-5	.	TGTGCCAGCAGCTTTACCAGAGATCAGCCCCAGCATTTT	CASSFTRDQPQHF
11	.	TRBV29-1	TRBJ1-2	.	TGCAGCGTTGAAGATATGGGACCCCGATCCTTC	CSVEDMGPRSF
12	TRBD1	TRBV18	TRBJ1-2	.	TGTGCCAGCTCGCCGGACAGGGGTGGCTACACCTTC	CASSPDRGGYTF
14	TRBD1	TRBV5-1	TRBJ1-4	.	TGCGCCAGCAGCGAAGACAGGGGAGGGAGGAAACTGTTTTTT	CASSEDRGGRKLFF
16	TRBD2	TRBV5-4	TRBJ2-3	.	TGTGCCAGCAGCTCGAGGGGACTAGCGGTAACAGATACGCAGTATTTT	CASSSRGLAVTDTQYF
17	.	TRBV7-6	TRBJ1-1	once	TGTGCCAGCACCCTGGACAGAAACCCCGTCATGAACACTGAAGCTTTCTTT	CASTLDRNPVMNTEAFF
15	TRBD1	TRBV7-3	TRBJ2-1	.	TGTGCCAGCAGCTCCACAGGGGACTCCTACAATGAGCAGTTCTTC	CASSSTGDSYNEQFF
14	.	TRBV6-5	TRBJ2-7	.	TGTGCCAGCTGCCTTGCCAGGGGACCCTACGAGCAGTACTTC	CASCLARGPYEQYF
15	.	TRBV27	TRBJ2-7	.	TGTGCCAGCAGTTCCCTTCTACGACAGACCTACGAGCAGTACTTC	CASSSLLRQTYEQYF
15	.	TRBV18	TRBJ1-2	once	TGTGCCAGCTCACCACCGTCGGCTCCGGATAGGGGCTACACCTTC	CASSPPSAPDRGYTF
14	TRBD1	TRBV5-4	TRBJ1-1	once	TGTGCCAGCACCACACAGGGGATGAACACTGAAGCTTTCTTT	CASTTQGMNTEAFF
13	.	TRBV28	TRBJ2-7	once	TGTGCCAGCGGTCCGGGGAGCTCCTACGAGCAGTACTTC	CASGPGSSYEQYF
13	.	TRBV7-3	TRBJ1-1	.	TGTGCCAGCAGACTGACACAGAACACTGAAGCTTTCTTT	CASRLTQNTEAFF
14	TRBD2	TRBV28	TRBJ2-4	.	TGTGCCAGCAGTCAGAGGACTAGAAAAAACATTCAGTACTTC	CASSQRTRKNIQYF
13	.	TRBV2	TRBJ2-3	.	TGTGCCAGCAGTCCCAATCGGGGGGATACGCAGTATTTT	CASSPNRGDTQYF
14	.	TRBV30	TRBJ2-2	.	TGTGCCTGGACCCCTGGCGGGAACACCGGGGAGCTGTTTTTT	CAWTPGGNTGELFF
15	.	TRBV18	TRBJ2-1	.	TGTGCCAGCTTACTCGCGACTAAGGCCTACAATGAGCAGTTCTTC	CASLLATKAYNEQFF
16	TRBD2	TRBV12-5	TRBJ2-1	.	TGTGCTAGTGGGCCCCTACTTAGCGGGAGAACGAATGAGCAGTTCTTC	CASGPLLSGRTNEQFF
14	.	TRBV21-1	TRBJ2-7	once	TGTGCCAGCAGCGCTAGCGGGAGGGCACAGGAGCAGTACTTC	CASSASGRAQEQYF
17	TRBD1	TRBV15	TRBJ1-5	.	TGTGCCACCAGCAGGGTCTCCCACAGGGGGCAATTTCAGCCCCAGCATTTT	CATSRVSHRGQFQPQHF
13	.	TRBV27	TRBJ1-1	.	TGTGCCAGCAGTTTAGGGGCCGTGGGGGGGGCTTTCTTT	CASSLGAVGGAFF
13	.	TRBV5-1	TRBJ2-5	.	TGCGCCAGCAGCCGGACACGGGGGGAGACCCAGTACTTC	CASSRTRGETQYF